The sequence of this T cell receptor beta chain was determined in a study of OX40 agonist ivuxolimab in advanced cancers. This CDR3 has 17 amino acids. Germline V gene sequence: CDR1 SGHDN, CDR2 FVKESK. V lost 4 bases to trimming and J lost 3 bases, with 22 bases between them. TCRdb's table, derived via immunoSEQ multiplex PCR, lists solely in-frame clones and lacks some. The table has some 80,000 clones, more than 70% seen once; the top ten hold around 0.7%. J is TRBJ2-7 and V is TRBV14, with a tentative D call TRBD2 (5 bases). The sequencing here drew on CD4+ or CD8+ T cells sorted from blood, taken in a trial of the OX40 agonist ivuxolimab. This clonotype was obtained from an adult with an advanced solid tumor such as melanoma, head and neck, liver or kidney cancer. The CDR3 here is CASSRQGGQRSLYEQYF. The DNA of the CDR3 is TGTGCCAGCAGCCGTCAAGGAGGTCAACGGAGCCTCTACGAGCAGTACTTC.